This record covers a single T cell receptor (beta chain). This entry comes from a study of identical twins. The CDR3 loop spans 16 amino acids. The V gene lost 1 base and the J gene lost 4 bases, with 14 bases spanning the gap. A universal primer site was incorporated via template switching, and the cDNA contained unique molecular identifiers. A single record per CDR3 protein comes from TCRdb applying MiXCR to the 5' RACE reads. The top ten clones hold 10% to 15% of a sample with roughly 720,000 distinct CDR3 sequences, about 18% of them seen once. This sample also appeared in a second study, on T cells expressing NK-cell markers. That investigation notes: Each TCR beta repertoire originated in sorted T cells that were CD3+CD56+NKG2C+, CD3+CD56+NKG2C- or CD3+CD56-NKG2C+.

The receptor was derived from a woman aged 18-35 years in good health. V and J are TRBV12-3 or TRBV12-4 and TRBJ2-1, with D perhaps TRBD1 or TRBD2 (5 bases each). Material for sequencing was PBMCs. DNA of the CDR3: TGTGCCAGCAGTTTAGTCGGCTCCTGGGGGTACAATGAGCAGTTCTTC. Translated, it gives CASSLVGSWGYNEQFF.